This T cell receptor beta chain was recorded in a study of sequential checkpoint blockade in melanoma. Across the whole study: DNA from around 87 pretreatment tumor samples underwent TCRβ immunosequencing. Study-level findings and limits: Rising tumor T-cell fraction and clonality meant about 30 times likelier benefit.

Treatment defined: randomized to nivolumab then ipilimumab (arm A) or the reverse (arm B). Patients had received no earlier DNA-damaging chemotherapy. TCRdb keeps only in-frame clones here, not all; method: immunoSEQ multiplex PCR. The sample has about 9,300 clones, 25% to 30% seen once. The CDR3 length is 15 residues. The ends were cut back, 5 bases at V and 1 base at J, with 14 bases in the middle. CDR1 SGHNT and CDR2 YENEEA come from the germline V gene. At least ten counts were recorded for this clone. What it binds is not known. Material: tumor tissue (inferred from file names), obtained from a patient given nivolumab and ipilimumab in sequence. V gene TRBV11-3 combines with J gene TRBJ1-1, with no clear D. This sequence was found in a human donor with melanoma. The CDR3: CASSQAENPNTEAFF. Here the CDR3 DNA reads TGTGCCAGCAGCCAAGCGGAGAATCCGAACACTGAAGCTTTCTTT.